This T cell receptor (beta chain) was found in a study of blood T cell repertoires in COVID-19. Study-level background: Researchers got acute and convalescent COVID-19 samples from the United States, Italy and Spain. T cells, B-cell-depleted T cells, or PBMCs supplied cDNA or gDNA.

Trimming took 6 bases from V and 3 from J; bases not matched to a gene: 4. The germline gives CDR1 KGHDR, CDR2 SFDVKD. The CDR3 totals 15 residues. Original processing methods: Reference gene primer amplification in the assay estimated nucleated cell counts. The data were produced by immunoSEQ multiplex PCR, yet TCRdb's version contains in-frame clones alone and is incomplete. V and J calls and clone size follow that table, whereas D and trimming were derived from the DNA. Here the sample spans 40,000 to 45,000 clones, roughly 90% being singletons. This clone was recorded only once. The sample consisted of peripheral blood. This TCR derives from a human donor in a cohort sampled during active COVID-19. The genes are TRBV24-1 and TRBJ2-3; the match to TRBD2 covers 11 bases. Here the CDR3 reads CATSTSGGGTDTQYF. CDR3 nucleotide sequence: TGTGCCACCAGTACTAGCGGGGGTGGGACAGATACGCAGTATTTT.